This is a list of T cell receptor beta chains from one sample in a study of T cell responses to AZD1222 COVID-19 vaccine. Some clones are missing from TCRdb's copy, which holds only in-frame ones; the method was immunoSEQ multiplex PCR. The sample consists of roughly 51,000 clones, around 85% of them appearing once. This material consisted of peripheral blood, taken 28 days after the second AZD1222 dose. Receptors were obtained from an adult who received the AZD1222 COVID-19 vaccine. Each CDR3 is given without its conserved first and last residue. Each record gives: clone size, J gene, V gene, CDR3 protein. The size entry is marked missing in some rows and otherwise reads once, few, many or a size class.

>NA|TRBJ1-5|TRBV9
ASSPNADSNQPQH
>few|TRBJ1-1|TRBV6-5
ASSSGTEAF
>once|TRBJ2-3|TRBV27
ASSFSASTDTQY
>NA|TRBJ2-3|TRBV5-1
ASSPQGGSGISTDTQY
>NA|TRBJ1-2|TRBV3-1/TRBV3-2
ASSQSRGYT
>NA|TRBJ2-5|TRBV20-1
SARDFETQY
>once|TRBJ2-5|TRBV19
ASTQAGDQETQY
>NA|TRBJ1-4|TRBV10-2
ASRGQVNEKLF
>NA|TRBJ1-2|TRBV19
ASSQQGLYGYT
>NA|TRBJ2-7|TRBV4-1
ASSQEGYLDSEQY
>once|TRBJ2-5|TRBV28
ASSFGGAVETQY
>NA|TRBJ2-7|TRBV7-3
ASSLEGGRAFSYEQY
>NA|TRBJ2-7|TRBV7-9
ASTPWGLAGGGGEQY
>NA|TRBJ2-1|TRBV3-1/TRBV3-2
ASSQGAGVRF
>NA|TRBJ2-7|TRBV7-9
ASSQGRDRGYEQY
>NA|TRBJ2-1|TRBV11-3
ASIPGPLTAPSYNEQF
>few|TRBJ2-7|TRBV24-1
ATSDSGEVGYEQY
>NA|TRBJ1-2|TRBV21-1
ASSTDRGVRNYGYT
>NA|TRBJ1-5|TRBV2
ASSVQDGNQPQH
>once|TRBJ2-5|TRBV11-2
ASSKGLALYQETQY
>few|TRBJ1-2|TRBV19
ASSPEQGAGGYT
>NA|TRBJ2-5|TRBV11-2
ASSLTSVGETQY
>NA|TRBJ1-6|TRBV6-5
ASTRTGTNSPLH
>NA|TRBJ2-2|TRBV7-6
ASSQFRGLANTGELF
>NA|TRBJ1-1|TRBV7-9
ASSFRDREAHTAEAF
>NA|TRBJ2-1|TRBV29-1
SVLVTGNEQF
>NA|TRBJ1-2|TRBV28
ASSLGTAYGYT
>once|TRBJ1-3|TRBV7-2
ASSEGHYSGNTIY
>NA|TRBJ2-1|TRBV5-4
ASSFTLAGEGEQF
>NA|TRBJ2-5|TRBV18
ASSPGHETQY
>NA|TRBJ1-3|TRBV3-1/TRBV3-2
ASSQGYGSRNTIY
>NA|TRBJ1-5|TRBV6-5
ASSYGRDQPQH
>few|TRBJ1-1|TRBV3-1/TRBV3-2
ASSQRPPNTEAF
>NA|TRBJ2-6|TRBV7-9
ASSLSGSSGANVLT
>NA|TRBJ2-7|TRBV18
ASSPGTGGEQY
>NA|TRBJ1-4|TRBV7-9
ASSLGQGSEKLF
>NA|TRBJ2-7|TRBV18
ASSPGASYEQY
>NA|TRBJ2-1|TRBV29-1
SVTGTSGVYNEQF
>NA|TRBJ1-4|TRBV27
ASSSDRVGALNEKLF
>NA|TRBJ2-1|TRBV10-2
ASSAELAGGPHEQF
>NA|TRBJ1-2|TRBV19
ASSTAPQGHYGYT
>once|TRBJ1-2|TRBV3-1/TRBV3-2
ASSPSSGTGTIGYGYT
>NA|TRBJ2-1|TRBV6-5
ASSFRRTGYNEQF
>NA|TRBJ2-1|TRBV11-3
ASSSFDRGGGNEQF
>NA|TRBJ2-3|TRBV5-6
ASSLLLGTDTQY
>NA|TRBJ2-2|TRBV7-2
ASSPRGNEVGELF
>NA|TRBJ1-1|TRBV11-3
ASSLGGHPGS
>NA|TRBJ2-3|TRBV29-1
SGGSRTSGRDTQY